A selection of T cell receptor beta chains follows, all from one sample in a study of low-dose radiotherapy and immunotherapy resistance in tumors. One entry per CDR3 protein results from TCRdb running MiXCR on the reads. Of 80,000 to 95,000 distinct CDR3 sequences in the sample, 9.4% were seen once. Material: PBMCs, obtained before treatment. The receptors come from a male donor with prostate cancer. Each CDR3 is given without its conserved first and last residue.

TRBV7-2	TRBJ1-4	ASSLVEGAWEKLF
TRBV11-2	TRBJ2-1	ASSLGGEVNEQF
TRBV12-3/TRBV12-4	TRBJ2-3	ASSPKGLTDTQY
TRBV20-1	TRBJ1-2	SANNNRVGYT
TRBV5-3	TRBJ2-4	ASSTGVVNIQY
TRBV20-1	TRBJ2-1	SATQNYNEQF
TRBV29-1	TRBJ2-7	SVELRRSEEQY
TRBV11-3	TRBJ2-3	ASSSGLAGEPSTDTQY
TRBV19	TRBJ2-1	ASSNKGQGTYNEQF
TRBV4-1	TRBJ2-7	ASSHLTGTGAYEQY
TRBV6-1	TRBJ2-2	ASSRGLAGGTGELFFFFF
TRBV4-3	TRBJ2-3	ASSQDLAGLKDTQY
TRBV28	TRBJ2-5	ASSVTSGQETQY
TRBV24-1	TRBJ2-3	ATSRTSGPTSTDTQY
TRBV6-1	TRBJ2-4	ASSDWASGNKNIQY